In its sample, the clone carrying this TCR beta chain was seen many times. This CDR3 comprises 14 residues. Germline trimming cut 0 bases from V and 8 bases from J; bases unmatched to any gene: 2. Germline V gene sequence: CDR1 SGHDN, CDR2 FVKESK. It was RNA transcripts that yielded the amplified TCR beta CDR3 regions. The HTBI primer set drove a first-round RT-PCR of the TCR CDR3. TCRdb reprocessed the multiplex PCR reads via MiXCR and lists one record per CDR3 protein. This sample has around 600,000 distinct CDR3 sequences; approximately 15% occur once, and the top ten carry around 7.8%. This record belongs to a study of T cells in Graves' hyperthyroidism and ophthalmopathy.

The receptor was derived from a woman under 40 with Graves' hyperthyroidism. The sequencing sample was made of blood. The V and J genes are TRBV14 and TRBJ2-3; 10 nucleotides align to TRBD2. The CDR3, as DNA: TGTGCCAGCAGCCAAGATCTAGCGGGAGTTACGCAGTATTTT. As protein: CASSQDLAGVTQYF.